This T cell receptor (beta chain) was identified during a study of CD8+ T cells in alopecia areata. About the research overall: Tofacitinib administration to treated patients was oral, at 5 to 10 mg twice daily.

In germline, CDR1 is MNHEY, CDR2 SVGAGI. The germline V and J ends were trimmed by 4 bases and 12 bases, with 19 bases remaining between them. The CDR3 length is 15 residues. RNA was isolated and reverse transcribed to cDNA, the sequencing template. Assay used: immunoSEQ multiplex PCR; TCRdb lists only in-frame clones, some missing. The sample consists of more than 150,000 clones, 40% to 60% of them appearing once. Collected material from alopecia areata patients comprised lesional scalp punch biopsies and peripheral blood. Sorted populations comprised CD4+ and CD8+ T cells obtained from PBMCs. The sequencing used CD8+ T cells sorted from blood, collected at week 0. This chain uses TRBV6-5 with TRBJ1-6; tentative D call: TRBD1 (6 bases). This TCR derives from a human donor with alopecia areata. CDR3 in amino acids: CASSSGEGGALPLHF. In nucleotides, the CDR3 is TGTGCCAGCAGTTCGGGTGAGGGGGGCGCGTTACCCCTCCACTTT.